The 5 T cell receptor beta chains below were found in one sample sequenced in a study of blood T cells in healthy people across ages (dated by TCRdb to between 2015 and 2016). Library method: 5' RACE. The listed sequencing device is Illumina HiSeq 2500. A second PCR of roughly 7 to 11 cycles was performed with a sample-barcoded 5' primer and a J-beta primer mix. TCRdb passed the public sequencing reads through fastp at Q25 and MiXCR, retaining productive beta sequences. Rows with one shared CDR3 protein collapse into an entry with the most common genes and DNA. The sample contains hundreds of thousands of distinct CDR3 sequences, 48% of them found a single time. Under 15% of the sample lies in the top ten. Sequenced input: blood. These receptors were taken from a young man in good health.

The chain uses TRBV6-6 and TRBJ2-7; 10 nucleotides agree with TRBD1. The CDR3 is 17 amino acids. V lost 5 bases to trimming and J lost 3 bases; unmatched junction nucleotides: 13. Germline V gene lookup returns CDR1 MNHNY and CDR2 SVGAGI (reference sequence). The CDR3 coding sequence is TGTGCCAGCAGTCCCAGAGGGGGGACAGGGGCCATCTACGAGCAGTACTTC. Translated: CASSPRGGTGAIYEQYF.

The CDR3 reads CASSGDTGELFF. DNA of the CDR3: TGTGCCAGCAGCGGGGACACCGGGGAGCTGTTTTTT. V usage is TRBV9 and J usage is TRBJ2-2; D unresolved. The CDR3 is 12 amino acids. Trimming pared 3 bases from V and 3 bases from J, leaving 3 bases between. Germline CDR1 reads SGDLS; CDR2 reads YYNGEE. Together with reference TRBV9 and TRBJ2-2, the CDR3 gives the full variable domain: DSGVTQTPKHLITATGQRVTLRCSPRSGDLSVYWYQQSLDQGLQFLIQYYNGEERAKGNILERFSAQQFPDLHSELNLSSLELGDSALYFCASSGDTGELFFGEGSRLTVL.

Notes on this clonotype: With a much larger clone just one base away, this may be a read error. The chain couples TRBV7-2 to TRBJ1-1; D is unclear. The germline V gene encodes CDR1 SGHTA and CDR2 FQGNSA. The CDR3 loop spans 12 amino acids. With 6 bases removed from V and 1 base from J, the gap between germline ends came to 6 bases. CDR3 coding DNA: TGTGCCAGCAGATTACAGAACACTGAAGCTTTCTTT. It codes for CASRLQNTEAFF.

The chain has TRBV27 and TRBJ1-1; 7 bases match TRBD1. Germline CDR1 reads MNHEY; CDR2 reads SMNVEV (reference sequence). This CDR3 has 13 residues. J lost 7 bases, V lost 0 bases, and 2 bases had no gene match. The CDR3 protein is CASSLSGQVEAFF. Here the CDR3 DNA reads TGTGCCAGCAGTTTATCCGGACAGGTTGAAGCTTTCTTT.

This clonotype was counted ten times or more. V and J are TRBV7-9 and TRBJ2-7; D gene unclear. Germline V CDR1 and CDR2: SEHNR, FQNEAQ (reference sequence). The V and J ends lost 5 bases and 2 bases respectively, with 4 bases between them. The CDR3 runs 11 residues. This chain's CDR3 is CASSDTYEQYF. In DNA form, the CDR3 reads TGTGCCAGCAGCGATACCTACGAGCAGTACTTC.